Listed below are T cell receptor beta chains from one sample, sequenced in a study of CD8 T cells in Susac syndrome. A single record per CDR3 protein comes from TCRdb applying MiXCR to the immunoSEQ multiplex PCR reads. The repertoire holds more than 75,000 distinct CDR3 sequences, with over 85% as singletons. Material: CD8+ T cells from PBMCs. Source of these receptors: a human donor in good health. Each CDR3 is given with its conserved first and last residue. A D gene is named only where the DNA matches it firmly. Size is omitted from some rows. Given values are once, few, many or a class for expanded clones.

length,D,size,J,V,DNA,CDR3
13,-,-,TRBJ1-2,TRBV11-2,TGTGCCAGCAGCTTGGGGGACGCTTTGGGCTACACCTTC,CASSLGDALGYTF
18,TRBD2,-,TRBJ2-1,TRBV24-1,TGTGCCACCAGTGATCCGCGGACTAGCGGGGAGCTTGTAGGGGAGCAGTTCTTC,CATSDPRTSGELVGEQFF
14,-,-,TRBJ1-2,TRBV20-1,TGCAGTGCTCAAGACAGGCCCCTGGGCTATGGCTACACCTTC,CSAQDRPLGYGYTF
14,-,-,TRBJ1-6,TRBV2,TGTGCCAGCAGTACGAGCTCCTATAATTCACCCCTCCACTTT,CASSTSSYNSPLHF
16,TRBD2,-,TRBJ2-3,TRBV4-1,TGCGCCAGCAGCCAGCGCCTGGGGGGGAAGCCAGATACGCAGTATTTT,CASSQRLGGKPDTQYF
15,-,-,TRBJ2-4,TRBV10-3,TGTGCCATCAGTGAGATGGGACCGGGGGAAAACATTCAGTACTTC,CAISEMGPGENIQYF
17,-,-,TRBJ2-3,TRBV4-2,TGTGCCAGCAGCCAAGAAGACAGCGGGTGGGCGTCTAGTACGCAGTATTTT,CASSQEDSGWASSTQYF
13,-,-,TRBJ1-1,TRBV6-5,TGTGCCAGCAGTCGGGTTAAGAACGCTGAAGCTTTCTTT,CASSRVKNAEAFF
14,-,-,TRBJ1-2,TRBV7-2,TGTGCCAGCAGCCCGATACTCGCATCTGAAGGCTACACCTTC,CASSPILASEGYTF
15,TRBD1,-,TRBJ2-7,TRBV6-1,TGTGCCAGCAGTGAAACGGGACAGGACTCCTACGAGCAGTACTTC,CASSETGQDSYEQYF
13,TRBD1,-,TRBJ1-3,TRBV29-1,TGCAGCGTTGGGACAGGGACTGGAAACACCATATATTTT,CSVGTGTGNTIYF
12,-,-,TRBJ2-3,TRBV19,TGTGCCAGTAGTAATAGGGCAGATACGCAGTATTTT,CASSNRADTQYF
15,-,-,TRBJ1-1,TRBV12-3/TRBV12-4,TGTGCCAGCACCCTCAACCCCCGGGGGAACACTGAAGCTTTCTTT,CASTLNPRGNTEAFF
13,TRBD1,-,TRBJ2-7,TRBV27,TGTGCCAGCAGTTGGGGACAGGCCTACGAGCAGTACTTC,CASSWGQAYEQYF
15,-,-,TRBJ1-6,TRBV7-9,TGTGCCAGCAGCCCTTCTCGAGACAGGAATTCACCCCTCCACTTT,CASSPSRDRNSPLHF
17,-,-,TRBJ1-1,TRBV27,TGTGCCAGCAGTCCCTCGGGGGGAGCTACTCTGGGCACTGAAGCTTTCTTT,CASSPSGGATLGTEAFF
15,TRBD1,-,TRBJ1-5,TRBV27,TGTGCCAGCGCACGGACAGGGGGAGGCAATCAGCCCCAGCATTTT,CASARTGGGNQPQHF
12,-,few,TRBJ1-1,TRBV11-2,TGTGCCAGCAGTCCAGGTTACACTGAAGCTTTCTTT,CASSPGYTEAFF
13,-,-,TRBJ2-7,TRBV6-6,TGTGCCAGCAGTCCCGACAATACCTACGAGCAGTACTTC,CASSPDNTYEQYF
12,-,once,TRBJ1-3,TRBV20-1,TGCAGTGCTACAGGGTCTGGAAACACCATATATTTT,CSATGSGNTIYF
14,-,-,TRBJ2-3,TRBV3-1,TGTGCCAGCAGCCAAGAAGGGGGCACAGATACGCAGTATTTT,CASSQEGGTDTQYF
15,-,-,TRBJ2-1,TRBV11-1,TGTGCCAGCAGCTTAGATTATGGCTCAGTCGATGAGCAGTTCTTC,CASSLDYGSVDEQFF
16,TRBD2,-,TRBJ2-1,TRBV7-2,TGTGCCAGCAGCAATTTTTTAGCGGGGGGTTACAATGAGCAGTTCTTC,CASSNFLAGGYNEQFF
14,-,once,TRBJ2-4,TRBV27,TGTGCCAGCAGTTTCGGGGGAGCCAAAAACATTCAGTACTTC,CASSFGGAKNIQYF
12,-,-,TRBJ2-3,TRBV7-9,TGTGCCAGCAGCTCCCTAGCAGATACGCAGTATTTT,CASSSLADTQYF
16,TRBD2,-,TRBJ2-3,TRBV5-6,TGTGCCAGCAGCGTAATGACTAGCGCAAGCACAGATACGCAGTATTTT,CASSVMTSASTDTQYF
14,TRBD1,once,TRBJ2-2,TRBV7-3,TGTGCCAGCAGCCTCAGGGGGTCTACCGGGGAGCTGTTTTTT,CASSLRGSTGELFF
14,-,-,TRBJ1-6,TRBV7-9,TGTGCCAGCAGCCGCGGCCGGGAAAATTCACCCCTCCACTTT,CASSRGRENSPLHF
14,TRBD2,-,TRBJ2-3,TRBV6-5,TGTGCCAGCAGCTGGGGAGGGTACACAGATACGCAGTATTTT,CASSWGGYTDTQYF
13,-,-,TRBJ1-2,TRBV3-1,TGTGCCAGCAGCCGCGAGGGATACTATGACTACACCTTC,CASSREGYYDYTF
13,-,once,TRBJ2-7,TRBV30,TGTGCCTGCGAGGGCCGACAGATTTACGAGCAGTACTTC,CACEGRQIYEQYF
17,TRBD2,-,TRBJ2-5,TRBV19,TGTGCCAGCAGCCCGGGACTAGCGGGGGGCCGACAAGAGACCCAGTACTTC,CASSPGLAGGRQETQYF
16,-,-,TRBJ2-7,TRBV20-1,TGCAGTGCTAGTTTCGTCCAGCCAACGAACTCCTACGAGCAGTACTTC,CSASFVQPTNSYEQYF
15,TRBD1,-,TRBJ2-1,TRBV7-9,TGTGCCAGCAGCTTAGAAGGGGGCAGCTACAATGAGCAGTTCTTC,CASSLEGGSYNEQFF
14,-,-,TRBJ1-1,TRBV5-1,TGCGCCAGCAGCTGGGAAAGCCAGAACACTGAAGCTTTCTTT,CASSWESQNTEAFF